Listed here are 2 T cell receptor beta chains from one sample, sequenced in a study of blood T cell repertoires in COVID-19 (dated by TCRdb to 2018 to 2021). The library was produced with the immunoSEQ multiplex PCR assay. Here the immuneACCESS table is served through TCRdb, limited to in-frame sequences with V and J called. Missing clones are a known gap in these copies; in checked studies unresolved V genes cover under half, and the rest lacks a known reason. The sample table contains a few hundred thousand clones; only one count was recorded for around 89% of them. The ten largest clones represent more than 0.8% of the sample. Sequencing was performed on PBMCs or T cells enriched from blood (not recorded which). These receptors all stem from a man between 18 and 35 years old who had recovered from COVID-19.

The chain uses TRBV12-5 and TRBJ1-3, with 9 bases fitting TRBD1. The CDR3 consists of 17 residues. CDR1 is LGHNT, CDR2 FRNRAP, per germline. Germline trimming cut 0 bases from V and 3 bases from J; bases unmatched to any gene: 6. CDR3 loop: CASGLVLGQGGGNTIYF. The CDR3 DNA reads TGTGCTAGTGGTTTGGTACTGGGACAGGGAGGTGGAAACACCATATATTTT. The whole variable domain, remainder taken from reference TRBV12-5 and TRBJ1-3, is DARVTQTPRHKVTEMGQEVTMRCQPILGHNTVFWYRQTMMQGLELLAYFRNRAPLDDSGMPKDRFSAEMPDATLATLKIQPSEPRDSAVYFCASGLVLGQGGGNTIYFGEGSWLTVV.

J is TRBJ1-1 and V is TRBV7-2; D remains unclear. Per the germline V gene, CDR1 is SGHTA and CDR2 is FQGNSA. Trimming left V 5 bases short and J 0 bases short, with 10 bases between. The CDR3 has 14 residues. Here the CDR3 reads CASSLSSLNTEAFF. The CDR3 region has the DNA TGTGCCAGCAGCCTCTCGTCTCTGAACACTGAAGCTTTCTTT.